This entry features one T cell receptor (beta chain) sequence. Its antigen is as yet unknown. Data came from immunoSEQ multiplex PCR; TCRdb stores just in-frame clones and leaves some out. Among about 78,000 clones listed, around 90% were seen once. The sample belongs to a study of T cell responses to AZD1222 COVID-19 vaccine. Broader study findings: Spike regions recognized by vaccine-associated CD4 TCRs spanned the protein, led by 160-218 and 743-854. Of spike-specific TCRs, nearly half reportedly target regions left unmutated in variants. White British people made up most donors, females outnumbered males, and clonal diversity was possibly underestimated. The study found Spike-specific TCR breadth and depth rose after two AZD1222 doses.

CDR1 and CDR2 (germline): SGHTA, FQGTGA. The CDR3 length is 14 residues. Trimming took 4 bases from V and 10 from J, leaving 14 bases between them. Specimen: peripheral blood, collected on day 0 of AZD1222 vaccination. The chain employs TRBV7-3 and TRBJ1-6; D ambiguous. The source is an adult in good health. CDR3 sequence (DNA): TGTGCCAGCAGCTCGGGTGTAACCGGATCACCCCTCCACTTT. Its protein is CASSSGVTGSPLHF.